This T cell receptor beta chain was identified in a study of blood T cell repertoires in COVID-19. In the study overall: Researchers got acute and convalescent COVID-19 samples from the United States, Italy and Spain. The cDNA or gDNA used as material had been derived from T cells, B-cell-depleted T cells, or PBMCs.

Authors' analysis steps: Estimation of nucleated cell counts relied on the amplification of reference gene primers. Repertoires were generated with immunoSEQ multiplex PCR, while TCRdb's copy carries only in-frame clones and drops some. V and J calls plus clone size are reproduced from that table; the DNA served to infer D and trimming. The sample has approximately 100,000 clones, around 90% seen once. The CDR3 covers 15 residues. CDR1 and CDR2 (germline): LNHNV, YYDKDF (reference sequence). Trimming pared 3 bases from V and 5 bases from J, leaving 17 bases between. The chain carries TRBV15 and TRBJ2-7; possibly TRBD2 for D (7 bases). The sequencing sample was made of peripheral blood. The TCR comes from a woman aged 55-69 years with acute or convalescent COVID-19. This CDR3 is CATSRGGLEIHEQYF. The CDR3 DNA reads as TGTGCCACCAGCAGGGGGGGGCTAGAGATCCACGAGCAGTACTTC.